This T cell receptor beta chain was obtained from a study of blood T cell repertoires in COVID-19. Study as a whole: Specimens from acute and convalescent COVID-19 originated in the United States, Italy and Spain. The cDNA or gDNA used as material had been derived from T cells, B-cell-depleted T cells, or PBMCs.

Authors' methods: Scientists estimated how many nucleated cells there were by amplifying reference gene primers. Method: immunoSEQ multiplex PCR; TCRdb's copy keeps in-frame clones and lacks some. D and trimming were read from the DNA, whereas the V and J calls and clone size are those reported in that table. The sample records approximately 220,000 clones, roughly 84% being singletons. CDR1 and CDR2 from the germline V gene are LGHDT and YNNKEL (reference sequence). The V end was cut by 0 bases, the J end by 3 bases, with 11 bases between. The CDR3 runs 15 residues. V gene TRBV3-1 (or the pseudogene TRBV3-2) combines with J gene TRBJ1-1; D is uncertain. This TCR was sampled from a woman aged 25 to 45 who had recovered from COVID-19. Sequencing input: peripheral blood. CDR3 in amino acids: CASSQERAGDTEAFF. The CDR3 region has the DNA TGTGCCAGCAGCCAAGAGAGGGCTGGGGACACTGAAGCTTTCTTT.